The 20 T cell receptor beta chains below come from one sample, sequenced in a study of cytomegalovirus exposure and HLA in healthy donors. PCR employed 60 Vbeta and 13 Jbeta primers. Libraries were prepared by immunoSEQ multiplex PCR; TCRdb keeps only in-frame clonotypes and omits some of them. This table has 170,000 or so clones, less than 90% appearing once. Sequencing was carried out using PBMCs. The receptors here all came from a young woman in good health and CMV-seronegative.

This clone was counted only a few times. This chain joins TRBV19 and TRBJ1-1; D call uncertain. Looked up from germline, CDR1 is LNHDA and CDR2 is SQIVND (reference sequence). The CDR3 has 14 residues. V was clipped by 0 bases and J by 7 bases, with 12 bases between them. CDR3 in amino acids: CASSIEPRNDEAFF. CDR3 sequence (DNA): TGTGCCAGTAGTATAGAACCGCGCAATGATGAAGCTTTCTTT.

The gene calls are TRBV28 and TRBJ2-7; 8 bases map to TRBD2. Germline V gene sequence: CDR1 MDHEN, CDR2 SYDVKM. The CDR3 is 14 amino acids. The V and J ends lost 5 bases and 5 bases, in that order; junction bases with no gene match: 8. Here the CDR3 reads CASSVAGREDEQYF. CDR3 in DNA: TGTGCCAGCAGTGTAGCGGGGAGAGAAGACGAGCAGTACTTC.

CDR3 region: CASSEGGPRADTQYF. DNA of the CDR3: TGTGCCAGCAGTGAGGGGGGGCCCCGTGCAGATACGCAGTATTTT. The V and J genes are TRBV2 and TRBJ2-3; TRBD2 is a possible D gene (7 bases). Germline CDR1 and CDR2: SNHLY and FYNNEI. Trimming left V 3 bases short and J 4 bases short, with 14 bases between. There are 15 residues in the CDR3.

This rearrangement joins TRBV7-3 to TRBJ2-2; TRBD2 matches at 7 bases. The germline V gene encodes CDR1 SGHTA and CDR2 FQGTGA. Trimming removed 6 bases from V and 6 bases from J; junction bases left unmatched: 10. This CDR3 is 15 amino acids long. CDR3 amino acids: CASREMSSGSGELFF. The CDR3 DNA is TGTGCCAGCAGGGAGATGAGTAGCGGGTCCGGGGAGCTGTTTTTT.

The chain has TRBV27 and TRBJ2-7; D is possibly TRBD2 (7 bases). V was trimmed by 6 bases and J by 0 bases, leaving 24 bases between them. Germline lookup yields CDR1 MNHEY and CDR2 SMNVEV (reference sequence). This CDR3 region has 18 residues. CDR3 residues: CASRRGGLWDYSSYEQYF. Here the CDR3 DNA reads TGTGCCAGCAGGAGGGGGGGTCTATGGGATTACAGCTCCTACGAGCAGTACTTC.

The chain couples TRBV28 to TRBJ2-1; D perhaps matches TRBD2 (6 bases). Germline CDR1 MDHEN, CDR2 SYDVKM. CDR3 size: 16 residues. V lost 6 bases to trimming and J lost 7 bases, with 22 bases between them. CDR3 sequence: CASSAGWGVGKNEQFF. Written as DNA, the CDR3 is TGTGCCAGCAGCGCAGGCTGGGGGGTAGGTAAAAATGAGCAGTTCTTC.

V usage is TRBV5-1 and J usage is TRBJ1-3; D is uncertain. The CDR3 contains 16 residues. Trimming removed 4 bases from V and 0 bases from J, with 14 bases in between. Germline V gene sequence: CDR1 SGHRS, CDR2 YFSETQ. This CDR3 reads CASSPQTGSSGNTIYF. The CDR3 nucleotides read TGCGCCAGCAGCCCTCAGACGGGTAGCTCTGGAAACACCATATATTTT.

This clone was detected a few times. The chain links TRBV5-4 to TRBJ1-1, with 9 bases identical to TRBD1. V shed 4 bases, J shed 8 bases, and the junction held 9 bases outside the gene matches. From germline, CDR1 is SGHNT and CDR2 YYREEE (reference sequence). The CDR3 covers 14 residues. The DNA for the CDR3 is TGTGCCAGCAGCCCGGGACAGGGTTACGGCGAAGCTTTCTTT. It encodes CASSPGQGYGEAFF.

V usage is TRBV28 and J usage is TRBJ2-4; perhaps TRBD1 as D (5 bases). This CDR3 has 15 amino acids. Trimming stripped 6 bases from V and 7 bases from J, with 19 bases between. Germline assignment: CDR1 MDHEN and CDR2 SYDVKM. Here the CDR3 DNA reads TGTGCCAGCAGCCTACCCGGCAGGGCCAGGAACATTCAGTACTTC. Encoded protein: CASSLPGRARNIQYF.

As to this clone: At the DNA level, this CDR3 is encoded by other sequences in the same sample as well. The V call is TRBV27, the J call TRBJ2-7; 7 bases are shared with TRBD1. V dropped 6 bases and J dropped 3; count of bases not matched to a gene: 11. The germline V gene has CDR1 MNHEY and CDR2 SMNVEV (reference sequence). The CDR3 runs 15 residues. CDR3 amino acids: CASRPQGQELYEQYF. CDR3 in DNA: TGTGCCAGCAGACCCCAAGGACAGGAACTCTACGAGCAGTACTTC.

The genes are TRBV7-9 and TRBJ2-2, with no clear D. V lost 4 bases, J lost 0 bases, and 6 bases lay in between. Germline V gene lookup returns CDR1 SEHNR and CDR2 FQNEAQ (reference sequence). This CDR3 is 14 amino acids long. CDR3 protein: CASSSLANTGELFF. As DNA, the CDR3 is TGTGCCAGCAGCTCCCTCGCGAACACCGGGGAGCTGTTTTTT.

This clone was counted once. The CDR3 reads CASSQDPSGTRNNEQFF. For the CDR3, the DNA is TGTGCCAGCAGCCAAGACCCCAGCGGGACTAGAAACAATGAGCAGTTCTTC. This rearrangement joins TRBV14 to TRBJ2-1, with 8 bases matching TRBD2. This CDR3 region has 17 residues. With 0 bases clipped from V and 5 bases from J, the junction kept 9 bases outside the gene matches. The germline gives CDR1 SGHDN, CDR2 FVKESK.

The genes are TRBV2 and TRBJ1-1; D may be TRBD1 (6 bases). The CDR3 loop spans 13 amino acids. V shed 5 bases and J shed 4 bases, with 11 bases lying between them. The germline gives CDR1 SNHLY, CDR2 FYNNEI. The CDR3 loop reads CASSPQGGTEAFF. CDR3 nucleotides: TGTGCCAGCAGTCCACAGGGCGGCACTGAAGCTTTCTTT.

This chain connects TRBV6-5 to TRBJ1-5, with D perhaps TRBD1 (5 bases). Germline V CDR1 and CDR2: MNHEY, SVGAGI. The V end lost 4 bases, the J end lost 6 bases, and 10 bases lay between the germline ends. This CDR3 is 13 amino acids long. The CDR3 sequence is CASSSSRAQPQHF. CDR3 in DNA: TGTGCCAGCAGTTCCTCCAGGGCTCAGCCCCAGCATTTT.

In nucleotides, the CDR3 is TGTGCCAGCTCCCCCGGGACTAGCACCGAGCAGTACTTC. It specifies CASSPGTSTEQYF. This rearrangement joins TRBV18 to TRBJ2-7; 9 bases are shared with TRBD2. Trimming at V came to 6 bases and at J to 6 bases, leaving 6 bases not matched to a gene. The length of the CDR3 is 13 residues. Germline values: CDR1 KGHSH, CDR2 LQKENI. Variable domain in full (rest from reference TRBV18 and TRBJ2-7): NAGVMQNPRHLVRRRGQEARLRCSPMKGHSHVYWYRQLPEEGLKFMVYLQKENIIDESGMPKERFSAEFPKEGPSILRIQQVVRGDSAAYFCASSPGTSTEQYFGPGTRLTVT.

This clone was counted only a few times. The CDR3 loop is CASSDAGGGHTEAFF. CDR3 sequence (DNA): TGTGCCAGCAGCGACGCTGGGGGGGGGCACACTGAAGCTTTCTTT. The V gene is TRBV5-5, the J gene TRBJ1-1, with D perhaps TRBD1 (6 bases). CDR1 is SGHKS and CDR2 is YYEKEE in the germline V gene (reference sequence). Deletions cut 4 bases from V and 3 bases from J, with 16 bases between. The CDR3 is 15 residues long.

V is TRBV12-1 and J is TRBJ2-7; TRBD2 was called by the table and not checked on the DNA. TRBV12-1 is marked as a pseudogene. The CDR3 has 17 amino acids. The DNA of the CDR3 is TGTGCCAGCAGCTTGGGACTAGCGGGAGGCCTCTCCTACGAGCAGTACTTC. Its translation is CASSLGLAGGLSYEQYF.

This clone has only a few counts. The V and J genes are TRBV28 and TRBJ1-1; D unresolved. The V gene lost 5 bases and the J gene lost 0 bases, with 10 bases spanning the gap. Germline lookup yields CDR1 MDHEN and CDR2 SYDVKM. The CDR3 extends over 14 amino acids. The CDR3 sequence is CASSISRMNTEAFF. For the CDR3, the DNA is TGTGCCAGCAGTATAAGCAGGATGAACACTGAAGCTTTCTTT.

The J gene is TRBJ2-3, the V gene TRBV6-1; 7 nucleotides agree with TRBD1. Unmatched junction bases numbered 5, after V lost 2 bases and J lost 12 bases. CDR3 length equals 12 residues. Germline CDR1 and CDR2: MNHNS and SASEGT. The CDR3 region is CASSEFGDSQYF. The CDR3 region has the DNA TGTGCCAGCAGTGAATTCGGGGACAGTCAGTATTTT.

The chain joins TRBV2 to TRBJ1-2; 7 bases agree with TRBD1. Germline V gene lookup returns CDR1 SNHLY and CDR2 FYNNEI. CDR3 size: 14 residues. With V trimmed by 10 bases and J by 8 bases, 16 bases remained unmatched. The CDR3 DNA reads TGTGCCATCGAAGTATCCCCGACAGGGCAGGGCTACACCTTC. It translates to CAIEVSPTGQGYTF.